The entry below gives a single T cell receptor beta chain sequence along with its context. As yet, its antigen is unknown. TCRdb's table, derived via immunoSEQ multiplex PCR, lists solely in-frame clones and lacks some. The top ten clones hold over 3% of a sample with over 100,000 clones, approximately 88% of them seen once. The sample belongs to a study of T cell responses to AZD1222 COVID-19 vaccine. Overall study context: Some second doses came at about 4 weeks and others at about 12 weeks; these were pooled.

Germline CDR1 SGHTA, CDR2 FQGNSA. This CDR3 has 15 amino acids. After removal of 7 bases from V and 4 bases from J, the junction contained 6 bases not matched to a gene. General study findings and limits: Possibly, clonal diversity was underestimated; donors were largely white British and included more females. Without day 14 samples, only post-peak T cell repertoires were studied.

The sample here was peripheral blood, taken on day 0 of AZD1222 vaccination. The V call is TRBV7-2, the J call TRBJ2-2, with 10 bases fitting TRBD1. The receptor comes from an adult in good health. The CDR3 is CASTPDRGPTGELFF. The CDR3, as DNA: TGTGCCAGCACCCCAGACAGGGGGCCCACCGGGGAGCTGTTTTTT.